Sequencing of this T cell receptor (beta chain) was carried out in a study of blood T cell repertoires in COVID-19 (dated by TCRdb to between 2020 and 2021). For the study in its entirety: Samples covering the acute and convalescent phases of COVID-19 were provided by collaborators in the United States, Italy and Spain. The material from the prospective study consisted of cDNA or gDNA derived from T cells, B-cell-depleted T cells, or PBMCs. The dataset comprised deeply sampled blood TCRbeta repertoires from subjects exposed to, actively infected with, or recovered from COVID-19. The repertoires were released in a freely available public database meant as a resource for research on the immune response to SARS-CoV-2. Samples came from the ongoing ImmuneRACE study (first 160 participants) plus 1,254 subjects from 6 global collaborators. Nearly every sample came with metadata listing a de-identified subject ID, COVID-19 status, age in years and sex. Where HLA class I and class II types were available, the types were taken from metadata supplied by the sample provider, not from assay-based typing.

Relative to germline, V is missing 6 bases and J is missing 4 bases, with 5 bases of the junction outside any gene match. Looking up the germline V gene (reference sequence) yields CDR1 LNHDA and CDR2 SQIVND. Counted from cysteine to phenylalanine, this CDR3 has 14 amino acids. The entry retains the CDR3 DNA only, 42 bases that are in frame from base 1. Details on this clone: Its cognate antigen has yet to be identified. No much larger clonotype is one base removed from it; base qualities were not supplied.

The immunoSEQ Assay, a bias-controlled multiplex PCR, was used to amplify TCRbeta CDR3 regions from genomic DNA. In the original analysis: The number of nucleated cells in each sample was estimated from the amplification of reference gene primers within the assay. To quantify the absolute abundance of each unique TCRbeta CDR3 rearrangement, sequence reads were collapsed and filtered. Productive Simpson clonality was computed per sample as the square root of Simpson's diversity index over productive rearrangements. The table was pulled from immuneACCESS by TCRdb, which kept in-frame rearrangements only. Such tables lose some clones; where checked, under half of the loss comes from unresolved V genes, and the rest has no known cause. That table furnishes V, J and clone size, whereas the DNA furnished D and trimming. The sample includes tens of thousands of clones, with over 75% observed a single time. The ten most abundant clones make up around 9.7% of the sample.

What the work shows at the level of the full study, not this receptor alone: The quantity of clinical and demographic metadata differed by source and by participant and was supplied without curation.

Whole blood was collected in K2EDTA tubes by collaborating institutions according to the institutions' own protocols. For TCRbeta analysis, collaborator samples were shipped as frozen whole blood, as isolated PBMCs, or as DNA extracted from either sample type. The sequence joins TRBV19 to TRBJ2-7, and 11 junctional nucleotides match TRBD2. The TCR sequence derives from a human donor in a cohort sampled during active COVID-19. What was sequenced was peripheral blood. This receptor has the CDR3 CASRTSGMSYEQYF. The DNA reads TGTGCCAGTAGGACTAGCGGGATGTCGTACGAGCAGTACTTC.